This TCR beta chain derives from a study of shared clonotypes between healthy human individuals (dated by TCRdb to 2019 to 2021). Background on the whole study: The cohort included a few men and a couple of women between 18 and 49 years of age. Per donor, three plates each were used for CD4 naive and CD4 memory, two for CD8 naive, and one for CD8 memory. To estimate repertoire size and how much clonotypes are shared between individuals, the study performed deep sequencing of blood TCR repertoires from a few healthy adults. To increase sequencing depth and limit assay-specific biases, different laboratories used diverse techniques to prepare libraries and sequence TCR repertoires. Between about 0.9 and 8.9 billion PBMCs per donor were obtained by leukapheresis.

Healthy HIV-negative adults with no recently reported acute infections or vaccinations were included as donors. All donors were Caucasian adults living in Nashville, Tennessee, USA. CD4+ T cells were enriched by magnetic negative selection, after which naive cells were positively selected on CD45RA and the negative fraction was taken as the memory subset. Blood was obtained by leukapheresis, after which PBMCs were separated by Ficoll-Histopaque density gradient centrifugation and cryopreserved in liquid nitrogen vapor phase. Analytical flow cytometry was used to check the purity and quantity of every magnetically sorted T cell population. From each sorted fraction, genomic DNA was isolated and quantified by UV absorbance on a Nanodrop 2000c. Clipping removes 0 bases from V and 8 bases from J, with 4 as the unmatched junction base count. The germline V gene supplies CDR1 SGDLS and CDR2 YYNGEE. The CDR3, from cysteine to phenylalanine, totals 15 residues. This entry keeps only the CDR3 DNA: 45 bases, framed from base 1.

Using the deep immunoSEQ assay, multiplex PCR amplified TCR CDR3 regions from genomic DNA. Extracted genomic DNA from each cell subset was distributed evenly across all wells of several immunoSEQ 96-well plates, and each plate was treated as a replicate. For sorted subsets, roughly 200 ng of genomic DNA, equivalent to 25,000 to 35,000 T cell genomes, went into each replicate PCR. Purified libraries were quantified with a Qubit 3.0 fluorometer, sized on a Bioanalyzer 2100, and re-quantified with the KAPA Library Quantification kit. Every immunoSEQ 96-well plate was sequenced on a dedicated single-read 150-cycle Illumina NextSeq 550 flow cell. The authors processed their data as follows. Because only junctional sequences without quality scores were contained in the immunoSEQ output, filtering matching that applied to full-length reads could not be performed. To assign V/J genes and CDR3, sequences were annotated using PyIR, a Python wrapper for IgBLAST v1.9, with IMGT germline references. Any read was removed if the V/J assignment was weak (E-value above 1e-6), the CDR3 was missing, or the read contained stop codons, out-of-frame junctions, or ambiguous translated residues. V3J clonotypes were defined as sequences sharing the same inferred V gene, J gene, and CDR3 amino acid sequence. Percentage overlap between repertoires was computed as shared unique clonotypes divided by the size of the smaller repertoire. Repertoire richness was assessed with RTK rarefaction, the Chao1 estimator, and Recon v2.1 estimates of unobserved clonotypes. For all TCRbeta clonotypes obtained by the gDNA method from a few donors, generation probabilities were computed with OLGA. The clones in this table, taken by TCRdb from immuneACCESS, are in-frame only. Not every clone is retained; where verified, under half of the shortfall comes from an unresolved V gene, and the cause of the rest is unknown. The V and J calls and clone size come from that table; D and trimming were worked out from the DNA. Present in this sample are millions of clones, approximately 95% of which were seen just once. Of the sample, under 0.45% is held by the ten largest clones.

On the study overall, not on this receptor specifically: Clonotypes shared by all four sorted-subset donors showed higher generation probabilities than non-shared clonotypes. When several donors were compared, the shared fraction of clonotypes was about 5.2% for naive CD4, less than 4% for naive CD8, 2.3% for memory CD4, and 0.4% for memory CD8. Sampling was restricted to blood, and TCR repertoires in tissues likely differ from the TCR repertoires found in blood. Pairwise subsampling indicated that sequencing depth was expected to affect the degree of clonotype sharing among donors. Rarefaction of sorted-subset datasets indicated incomplete sequencing despite the large sequencing depth. Because the study included only a small number of donors, the genetic and exposure-history diversity represented was limited. Estimated clonotype richness was generally larger for naive than for memory subsets.

In regard to this clone: Its antigen target is currently unknown. Base-call qualities are not available, and no considerably larger clone is one nucleotide away. Other nucleotide sequences in the sample specify the same CDR3.

This TCR was sampled from a man aged 18-30 years in good health. Some clones in this sample may be carry-over from other donors' samples. The chain employs TRBV9 and TRBJ2-1; 11 bases in the middle match TRBD2. The sample was naive CD4+ T cells from PBMCs. The sample's cell subset or site, from its label and the paper: CD45RA+ positively selected. DNA sequence: TGTGCCAGCAGCGTAGAACTAGCGGGAGTCTATGAGCAGTTCTTC. It codes for CASSVELAGVYEQFF. Extended through the reference TRBV9 and TRBJ2-1 proteins, this CDR3 yields the full variable domain: DSGVTQTPKHLITATGQRVTLRCSPRSGDLSVYWYQQSLDQGLQFLIQYYNGEERAKGNILERFSAQQFPDLHSELNLSSLELGDSALYFCASSVELAGVYEQFFGPGTRLTVL.